The 15 T cell receptor beta chains below all came from one sample that was sequenced in a study of regulatory T cells in long-lasting Graves disease. Sample time point: persistent/refractory GD, antithyroid drugs over 5 years with positive TRAb. Scientists built the TCR library using RNA that was extracted from PBMCs. Building of the TCR beta libraries involved iRepertoire HTBI primers and Arm-PCR of CDR3 regions. TCRdb called the multiplex PCR reads again in MiXCR, with one record for every CDR3 protein. The sample has 600,000 to 850,000 distinct CDR3 sequences, 30% seen once. The sequenced sample was peripheral blood mononuclear cells (PBMCs), obtained when the disease was refractory, from a patient treated with antithyroid drugs. The receptors shown here come from a female donor with Graves disease.

This clonotype was counted between two and nine times. V is TRBV11-2 and J is TRBJ1-4; D gene uncertain. V dropped 5 bases and J dropped 0 bases, with 7 bases sitting between them. Germline CDR1 and CDR2: SGHAT and FQNNGV. This CDR3 is 14 amino acids long. The CDR3, as DNA: TGTGCCAGCAGCCCTAGGCCAACTAATGAAAAACTGTTTTTT. Amino acid sequence: CASSPRPTNEKLFF.

There are a few counts of this clonotype. The rearrangement links TRBV27 to TRBJ2-7, with a possible D match to TRBD1 (6 bases). The CDR3 is 15 residues long. Germline V lookup: CDR1 MNHEY, CDR2 SMNVEV (reference sequence). Trimming shortened V by 0 bases and J by 2 bases, and 11 bases separated the two germline ends. The DNA of the CDR3 is TGTGCCAGCAGTTTATCTCCAGGGGACACCTACGAGCAGTACTTC. Its translation: CASSLSPGDTYEQYF.

This clonotype was found many times. The J gene is TRBJ2-2, the V gene TRBV5-5, with 7 nucleotides matching TRBD1. After removal of 0 bases from V and 2 bases from J, the junction contained 1 base not matched to a gene. This CDR3 region has 15 residues. In germline, CDR1 is SGHKS, CDR2 YYEKEE (reference sequence). CDR3: CASSLGGGNTGELFF. The DNA for the CDR3 is TGTGCCAGCAGCTTGGGAGGGGGCAACACCGGGGAGCTGTTTTTT.

This clonotype was observed a single time. J is TRBJ1-1 and V is TRBV28; weak D call: TRBD1 (5 bases). The CDR3 is 12 amino acids. V lost 6 bases, J lost 7 bases, and 12 bases lay in between. Germline CDR1 reads MDHEN; CDR2 reads SYDVKM. The CDR3 here is CASRISRGEAFF. CDR3 nucleotide sequence: TGTGCCAGCAGGATTTCGAGGGGTGAAGCTTTCTTT.

This clonotype appeared a few times. This chain joins TRBV27 and TRBJ1-4, with D uncertain. The CDR3 contains 14 residues. Germline V gene data show CDR1 as MNHEY and CDR2 as SMNVEV (reference sequence). Trimming removed 6 bases at V and 8 bases at J, with 16 bases between. The CDR3 loop is CASSRVPLGEKLFF. DNA of the CDR3: TGTGCCAGCAGCCGGGTCCCCCTAGGGGAAAAACTGTTTTTT.

This clonotype was detected ten times or more. DNA for the CDR3: TGTGCCAGCAGTTCCTCGCATGAGTACTATGGCTACACCTTC. This sequence encodes CASSSSHEYYGYTF. The chain employs TRBV28 and TRBJ1-2; no reliable D call. Trimming shortened V by 4 bases and J by 3 bases, and 12 bases separated the two germline ends. This CDR3 region has 14 residues. Per germline, CDR1 MDHEN and CDR2 SYDVKM.

The genes are TRBV29-1 and TRBJ1-1; D not certain. CDR3 size: 15 residues. Germline V lookup: CDR1 SQVTM, CDR2 ANQGSEA. Trimming pared 4 bases from V and 4 bases from J, leaving 19 bases between. CDR3 in amino acids: CSVVGGREMGTEAFF. CDR3 in DNA: TGCAGCGTTGTAGGAGGGCGCGAAATGGGCACTGAAGCTTTCTTT.

Only a few counts were recorded for this clonotype. This chain links TRBV12-3 or TRBV12-4 with TRBJ2-3; 14 positions agree with TRBD2. V shed 6 bases, J shed 2 bases, and the junction held 7 bases outside the gene matches. CDR3 length: 17 amino acids. The CDR3 reads CASSPGTSGGVTDTQYF. CDR3 DNA sequence: TGTGCCAGCAGCCCTGGGACTAGCGGGGGTGTCACAGATACGCAGTATTTT.

The sample holds a few counts of this clonotype. The gene calls are TRBV12-3 or TRBV12-4 and TRBJ2-7; tentatively, D is TRBD2 (5 bases). The CDR3 contains 12 residues. The germline V and J ends were trimmed by 3 bases and 9 bases, with 12 bases remaining between them. Here the CDR3 DNA reads TGTGCCAGCAGTTTCTCGGGGTTCGGGCAGTACTTC. Amino acid sequence: CASSFSGFGQYF.

Ten or more counts support this clonotype. The rearrangement links TRBV13 to TRBJ1-4; 7 bases align to TRBD1. Losses at the gene ends were 8 bases for V and 11 bases for J; bases not matched to a gene: 14. CDR1 is PRHDT, CDR2 FYEKMQ, per germline (reference sequence). CDR3 length: 14 residues. The CDR3, as DNA: TGTGCCAGCGCACCGGGACAGACGTCGCGGAAACTGTTTTTT. Amino acids: CASAPGQTSRKLFF.

The chain links TRBV2 to TRBJ1-5; D perhaps matches TRBD1 (6 bases). V lost 3 bases and J 2 bases, leaving 11 bases between the germline ends. Per the germline V gene, CDR1 is SNHLY and CDR2 is FYNNEI. The CDR3 has 15 amino acids. The CDR3, as DNA: TGTGCCAGCAGTGATGGCAGGGGTGGCAATCAGCCCCAGCATTTT. Protein product: CASSDGRGGNQPQHF.

This clonotype was counted at least ten times. V usage is TRBV7-3 and J usage is TRBJ1-2, with a tentative D call TRBD1 (6 bases). Trimming took off 5 bases at V and 4 bases at J, with 11 bases between the two ends. CDR1 is SGHTA and CDR2 is FQGTGA in the germline V gene. CDR3 length equals 13 residues. CDR3 sequence: CASSQQGRYGYTF. In nucleotides, the CDR3 is TGTGCCAGCAGCCAACAGGGACGCTATGGCTACACCTTC.

The chain joins TRBV9 to TRBJ1-2, with D possibly TRBD1 on 6 matching bases. Germline loops: CDR1 SGDLS, CDR2 YYNGEE. Deletions cut 6 bases from V and 4 bases from J, with 19 bases between. The CDR3 consists of 15 residues. The CDR3 DNA reads TGTGCCAGCAACCCCGGGGGGGCGCGTATCTATGGCTACACCTTC. Protein product: CASNPGGARIYGYTF.

This clonotype was observed a few times. This chain's CDR3 is CSATTADKIYEQYF. Written as DNA, the CDR3 is TGCAGCGCCACTACAGCTGATAAGATCTACGAGCAGTACTTC. The V call is TRBV29-1, the J call TRBJ2-7, with D uncertain. The CDR3 covers 14 residues. The V end was cut by 7 bases, the J end by 3 bases, with 19 bases between. Germline V gene sequence: CDR1 SQVTM, CDR2 ANQGSEA.

This clonotype was observed a few times. The chain joins TRBV28 to TRBJ1-5; no reliable D call. There are 16 residues in the CDR3. The germline V gene encodes CDR1 MDHEN and CDR2 SYDVKM. Between the trimmed V and J ends, which lost 0 bases and 1 base, there was a span of 10 bases. For the CDR3, the DNA is TGTGCCAGCAGTTTATGGAGTGGAGGCAGCAATCAGCCCCAGCATTTT. Protein: CASSLWSGGSNQPQHF. The complete variable domain, with remaining parts taken from reference TRBV28 and TRBJ1-5, reads DVKVTQSSRYLVKRTGEKVFLECVQDMDHENMFWYRQDPGLGLRLIYFSYDVKMKEKGDIPEGYSVSREKKERFSLILESASTNQTSMYLCASSLWSGGSNQPQHFGDGTRLSIL.